A single sample is the source of the 15 T cell receptor beta chains below, sequenced in a study of blood T cells in healthy people across ages. It was with a sample-barcoded 5' primer and a J-beta primer mix that a second PCR of roughly 7 to 12 cycles was run. TCRdb ran MiXCR on the 5' RACE reads and lists one entry per CDR3 protein. In the table there are 850,000 to 1,000,000 distinct CDR3 sequences, about 48% of which are singletons. Sequencing used blood. The receptors were gathered from a man aged 25-45 years in good health.

J is TRBJ2-1 and V is TRBV7-3; the D gene could be TRBD1 or TRBD2 (5 bases each). The CDR3 is made up of 15 amino acids. Germline V gene lookup returns CDR1 SGHTA and CDR2 FQGTGA. V gave up 0 bases and J gave up 3 bases, with 9 bases separating them. DNA for the CDR3: TGTGCCAGCAGCTTAACAGGGGACCACTACAATGAGCAGTTCTTC. Amino acids: CASSLTGDHYNEQFF.

This clonotype has more than one count but fewer than ten. The CDR3 DNA reads as TGTGCCAGCAGTCCTACTCGGGACAGACAATATAATTCACCCCTCCACTTT. It translates to CASSPTRDRQYNSPLHF. The V gene is TRBV6-5, the J gene TRBJ1-6; 7 bases are shared with TRBD1. V lost 5 bases, J lost 4 bases, and 11 bases stayed unmatched. Germline V gene data show CDR1 as MNHEY and CDR2 as SVGAGI. The length of the CDR3 is 17 residues.

The chain carries TRBV7-9 and TRBJ2-7; no reliable D call. CDR1 SEHNR and CDR2 FQNEAQ come from the germline V gene (reference sequence). This CDR3 has 13 amino acids. The V and J ends lost 5 bases and 8 bases respectively, with 16 bases between them. The CDR3 DNA reads as TGTGCCAGCAGCCCCCTGGACCCTACGAAGCAGTACTTC. Translation gives CASSPLDPTKQYF.

The V and J genes are TRBV10-3 and TRBJ2-3, with D perhaps TRBD1 or TRBD2 (5 bases each). CDR3 length: 13 residues. V shed 10 bases and J shed 5 bases, with 16 bases lying between them. CDR1 is ENHRY and CDR2 is SYGVKD in the germline V gene. The CDR3 protein is CATGNGTKDTQYF. The CDR3 bases are TGTGCCACCGGGAATGGGACCAAAGATACGCAGTATTTT.

As concerns this clonotype: A much larger clonotype is one base distant, so this may be a read error. The chain recombines TRBV29-1 with TRBJ1-2; no reliable D call. CDR1 is SQVTM, CDR2 ANQGSEA, per germline. The germline V and J ends were trimmed by 4 bases and 1 base, with 10 bases remaining between them. The CDR3 consists of 13 residues. CDR3 DNA: TGCAGCGTTGCGAGCTCACTTAACTATGGCTACACCTTC. This sequence encodes CSVASSLNYGYTF.

This chain uses TRBV6-5 with TRBJ2-3, with D uncertain. The CDR3 spans 16 residues. Trimming left V 2 bases short and J 2 bases short, with 14 bases between. Germline CDR1 MNHEY, CDR2 SVGAGI. The CDR3: CASSYKFTANTDTQYF. In DNA form, the CDR3 reads TGTGCCAGCAGTTACAAGTTCACCGCCAACACAGATACGCAGTATTTT.

The J gene is TRBJ2-1, the V gene TRBV10-3, with D hard to call. V lost 2 bases and J lost 5, with 4 bases in between. Germline CDR1 is ENHRY and CDR2 is SYGVKD. The length of the CDR3 is 12 residues. As DNA, the CDR3 is TGTGCCATCAGTGAGACCAACAATGAGCAGTTCTTC. Translation gives CAISETNNEQFF.

The chain employs TRBV7-2 and TRBJ2-1; perhaps TRBD2 as D (5 bases). V lost 10 bases and J 4 bases, leaving 17 bases between the germline ends. This CDR3 contains 14 residues. CDR1 and CDR2 from the germline V gene are SGHTA and FQGNSA. CDR3 residues: CATFTWTGYNEQFF. Written as DNA, the CDR3 is TGTGCCACTTTTACCTGGACTGGTTACAATGAGCAGTTCTTC.

The table lists this clonotype with a few counts. The V and J genes are TRBV27 and TRBJ2-3; 11 bases line up with TRBD1. V dropped 2 bases and J dropped 4; count of bases not matched to a gene: 11. The CDR3 consists of 18 residues. In germline, CDR1 is MNHEY, CDR2 SMNVEV (reference sequence). CDR3 DNA sequence: TGTGCCAGCAGTTTAGTGGGGACAGGGGGTTATTTGGCAGATACGCAGTATTTT. Its protein product is CASSLVGTGGYLADTQYF.

This clonotype was detected only a few times. This chain links TRBV29-1 with TRBJ2-7, with 10 bases that match TRBD1. The CDR3 runs 13 residues. Germline V gene lookup returns CDR1 SQVTM and CDR2 ANQGSEA. V lost 5 bases, J lost 5 bases, and 6 bases stayed unmatched. This CDR3 reads CSVKPGQGNEQYF. The CDR3 region has the DNA TGCAGCGTTAAACCGGGACAGGGGAACGAGCAGTACTTC.

There are a few counts of this clonotype. This chain connects TRBV6-5 to TRBJ1-4, with 8 bases identical to TRBD1. The trim removed 6 bases at V and 7 bases at J, leaving 7 bases unmatched. CDR1 and CDR2 (germline): MNHEY, SVGAGI. CDR3 length equals 14 residues. This CDR3 reads CASSSGGSGEKLFF. In nucleotides, the CDR3 is TGTGCCAGCAGCTCAGGGGGCTCGGGTGAAAAACTGTTTTTT.

The rearrangement uses TRBV6-5 and TRBJ2-4; D gene unclear. Germline V gene sequence: CDR1 MNHEY, CDR2 SVGAGI. This CDR3 contains 16 residues. V was pared by 0 bases and J by 2 bases, with 11 bases between. The CDR3 region is CASSYSSQDTKNIQYF. CDR3 in DNA: TGTGCCAGCAGTTACTCCAGCCAGGATACCAAAAACATTCAGTACTTC.

The chain recombines TRBV4-2 with TRBJ2-5; 9 nucleotides line up with TRBD2. In germline, CDR1 is LGHNA, CDR2 YNFKEQ. The CDR3 is 18 amino acids. V was pared by 4 bases and J by 0 bases, with 12 bases of the junction left unmatched. The CDR3, as DNA: TGTGCCAGCAGCCCCTCTTTTGTAGCGGGAGAATACCAAGAGACCCAGTACTTC. As protein: CASSPSFVAGEYQETQYF.

The gene calls are TRBV4-3 and TRBJ2-3; 7 bases line up with TRBD2. This CDR3 region has 14 residues. CDR1 is LGHNA and CDR2 is YSLEER in the germline V gene. V lost 1 base, J lost 9 bases, and 7 bases stayed unmatched. CDR3 nucleotides: TGCGCCAGCAGCCAAGTGGCGGGAGTGGTAACGCAGTATTTT. Translating it yields CASSQVAGVVTQYF.

The rearrangement uses TRBV6-1 and TRBJ2-5; TRBD2 is a possible D gene (7 bases). The CDR3 runs to 14 residues. Trimming left V 7 bases short and J 10 bases short, with 22 bases between. Germline V gene sequence: CDR1 MNHNS, CDR2 SASEGT. The CDR3 sequence: CASIESGTLWDQYF. CDR3 nucleotides: TGTGCCAGCATCGAGAGCGGGACATTATGGGACCAGTACTTC.